Sequencing of this T cell receptor beta chain was carried out in a study of blood T cell repertoires in COVID-19. The CDR3 has 15 amino acids. Deletions cut 3 bases from V and 4 bases from J, with 14 bases between. In germline, CDR1 is SGHDT, CDR2 YYEEEE. TCRdb's copy holds only in-frame clones and misses some; the assay was immunoSEQ multiplex PCR. The sample has fewer than 350,000 clones, about nine tenths seen once; the top ten hold approximately 5%. This receptor was obtained from a man between 60 and 70 years old who had recovered from COVID-19. This rearrangement joins TRBV5-6 to TRBJ2-1, with D possibly matching TRBD2 (6 bases). The sequenced sample was PBMCs or T cells enriched from blood (not recorded which). CDR3 DNA: TGTGCCAGCAGCTCGGGACTCGACTCATACAATGAGCAGTTCTTC. It translates to CASSSGLDSYNEQFF.